This entry is about one TCR beta chain. The record originates from a study of blood T cell repertoires in COVID-19. Sequencing used immunoSEQ multiplex PCR; TCRdb keeps in-frame clones, though not all of them. The sample records more than 95,000 clones, just over 85% being singletons. The clonotype was recovered from an older woman in a cohort sampled during active or convalescent COVID-19. Sequenced input: peripheral blood.

The CDR3 is CASRMGQGGGEAFF. CDR3 sequence (DNA): TGTGCCAGCAGAATGGGACAGGGAGGGGGTGAAGCTTTCTTT. V gene TRBV6-6 combines with J gene TRBJ1-1, with 9 bases matching TRBD1. Germline V lookup: CDR1 MNHNY, CDR2 SVGAGI (reference sequence). This CDR3 region has 14 residues. V was clipped by 6 bases and J by 7 bases; unmatched bases: 9.